This is a list of T cell receptor beta chains from one sample in a study of glioma-infiltrating T cells. MiXCR, run by TCRdb on the multiplex PCR reads, gives a single entry per CDR3 protein. Of about 89,000 distinct CDR3 sequences in the sample, roughly 23% were seen once. Sequencing was done on a sample of glioma tissue, nonneoplastic brain tissue, or PBMCs (not recorded which). The receptors shown here come from a human donor with low-grade glioma or glioblastoma, undergoing nonglioma brain surgery, or in good health (not recorded which). Both conserved end residues are part of each CDR3. The D gene is left open where the match is weak. Expanded clones are given a class, and other clones once, few, many or no size at all.

CDR3,DNA,D,V,J,size
CASDKLQGLQNYGYTF,TGTGCCAGCGACAAGTTGCAGGGGCTCCAAAACTATGGCTACACCTTC,-,TRBV2,TRBJ1-2,-
CASSPRQGFWETQYF,TGTGCCAGCAGCCCCCGACAGGGCTTTTGGGAGACCCAGTACTTC,TRBD1,TRBV7-2,TRBJ2-5,-
CASSNPDTQYF,TGTGCCAGCAGTAACCCAGATACGCAGTATTTT,-,TRBV6-1,TRBJ2-3,many
CASSRAETVGYEQYF,TGCGCCAGCAGCAGGGCCGAGACAGTTGGATACGAGCAGTACTTC,-,TRBV4-1,TRBJ2-7,many
CASSLADVRETQYF,TGTGCCAGTTCACTAGCGGACGTTAGGGAGACCCAGTACTTC,TRBD2,TRBV2,TRBJ2-5,-
CASDLVQGVSYEQYF,TGTGCTAGTGATTTGGTACAGGGGGTTTCCTACGAGCAGTACTTC,TRBD1,TRBV12-5,TRBJ2-7,-
CASSPPGVSYNEQFF,TGTGCCAGCAGCCCCCCCGGGGTCTCCTACAATGAGCAGTTCTTC,-,TRBV4-2,TRBJ2-1,-
CASSPRRAGGTDTQYF,TGTGCCAGCAGTCCCAGGAGAGCGGGTGGCACAGATACGCAGTATTTT,-,TRBV6-1,TRBJ2-3,many
CASTLREDAYYEQYF,TGTGCCAGCACCCTACGAGAGGACGCTTACTACGAGCAGTACTTC,-,TRBV6-2/TRBV6-3,TRBJ2-7,many
CASSAGPYNSPLHF,TGTGCCAGCAGCGCGGGGCCTTATAATTCACCCCTCCACTTT,-,TRBV6-1,TRBJ1-6,many
CSARTDGYEQYF,TGCAGTGCTAGAACCGACGGTTACGAGCAGTACTTC,-,TRBV20-1,TRBJ2-7,many
CASTWDSPSTDTQYF,TGTGCCAGTACTTGGGACAGTCCTAGCACAGATACGCAGTATTTT,TRBD1,TRBV6-1,TRBJ2-3,many
CASSYSSANTEAFF,TGTGCCAGCAGTTACTCTTCAGCGAACACTGAAGCTTTCTTT,-,TRBV6-6,TRBJ1-1,many
CASGFPGKRETQYF,TGTGCCAGCGGTTTCCCAGGGAAACGAGAGACCCAGTACTTC,-,TRBV6-1,TRBJ2-5,many